This TCR beta chain was observed in a study of blood T cell repertoires in COVID-19. Study summary: Samples taken during acute and convalescent COVID-19 were collected in the United States, Italy and Spain. T cells, B-cell-depleted T cells, or PBMCs provided the cDNA or gDNA that served as material.

Authors' methods: Reference gene primers were amplified, and this amplification served to estimate nucleated cell counts. Produced via immunoSEQ multiplex PCR; TCRdb's table is partial and in-frame only. V and J calls and clone size are given by that table; D and trimming were obtained from the DNA. The data show 200,000 to 250,000 clones, more than 75% seen once. After removal of 6 bases from V and 6 bases from J, the junction contained 7 bases not matched to a gene. The germline gives CDR1 MRHNA, CDR2 SNTAGT. The CDR3 is 15 amino acids. The sample holds a few counts of this clone. The sequenced sample was peripheral blood. The V gene is TRBV6-4, the J gene TRBJ2-1; 11 nucleotides line up with TRBD2. This clonotype was obtained from a woman between 40 and 50 years old with acute or convalescent COVID-19. The chain's CDR3 is CASSVGLAAVNEQFF. CDR3 nucleotide sequence: TGTGCCAGCAGCGTGGGACTAGCGGCCGTCAATGAGCAGTTCTTC.